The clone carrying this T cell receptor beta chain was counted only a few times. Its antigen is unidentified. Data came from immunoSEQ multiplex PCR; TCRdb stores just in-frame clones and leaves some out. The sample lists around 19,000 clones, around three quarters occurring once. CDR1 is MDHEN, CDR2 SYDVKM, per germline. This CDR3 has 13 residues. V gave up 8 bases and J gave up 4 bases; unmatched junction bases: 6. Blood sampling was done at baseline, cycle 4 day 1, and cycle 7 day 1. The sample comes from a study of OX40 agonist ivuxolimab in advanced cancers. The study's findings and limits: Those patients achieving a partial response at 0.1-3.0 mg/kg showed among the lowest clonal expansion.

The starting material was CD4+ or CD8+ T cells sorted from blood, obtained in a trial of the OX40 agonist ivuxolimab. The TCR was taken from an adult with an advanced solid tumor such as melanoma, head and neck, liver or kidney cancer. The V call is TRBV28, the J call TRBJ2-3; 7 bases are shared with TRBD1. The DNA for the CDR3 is TGTGCCAGCGAAGGGGGCCGGGCAGATACGCAGTATTTT. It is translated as CASEGGRADTQYF.